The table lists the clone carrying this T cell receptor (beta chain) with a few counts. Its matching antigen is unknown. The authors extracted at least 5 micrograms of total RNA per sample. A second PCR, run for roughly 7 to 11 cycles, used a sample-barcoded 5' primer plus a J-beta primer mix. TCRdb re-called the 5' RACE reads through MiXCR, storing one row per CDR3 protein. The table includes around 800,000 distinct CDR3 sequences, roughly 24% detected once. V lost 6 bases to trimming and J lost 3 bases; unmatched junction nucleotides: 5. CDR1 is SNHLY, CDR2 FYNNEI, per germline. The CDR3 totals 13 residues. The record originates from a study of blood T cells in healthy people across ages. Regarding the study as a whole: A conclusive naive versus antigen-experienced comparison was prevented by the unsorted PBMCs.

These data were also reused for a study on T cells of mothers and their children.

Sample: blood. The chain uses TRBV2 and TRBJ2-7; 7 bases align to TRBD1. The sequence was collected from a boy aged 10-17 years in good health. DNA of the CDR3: TGTGCCAGCAGGGATGACAGGGTCTACGAGCAGTACTTC. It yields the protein CASRDDRVYEQYF.